This TCR beta chain was obtained from a study of vaccination and CD4 T cells after COVID-19. Study as a whole: Either a CEFX pool, an HIV-1 Nef pool, or no peptide was added to control cultures.

Time point denoted: late sampling 161 to 241 days after vaccination in a few convalescent patients. The treatment is: approximately nine-day PBMC culture with coronavirus spike peptide pools or control peptides (ViraFEST assay). This clonotype has more than one count but fewer than ten. The antigen is not known. Looked up from germline, CDR1 is LNHNV and CDR2 is YYDKDF (reference sequence). V lost 0 bases to trimming and J lost 8 bases, with 11 bases between them. The CDR3 covers 14 residues. Cultured CD4+ T cell DNA was sequenced using the Oncomine TCR Beta short-read assay. TCRdb reprocessed the PCR reads with MiXCR, giving one entry per CDR3 protein. Of roughly 20,000 distinct CDR3 sequences in the sample, around 37% were seen once. General study findings and limits: A relatively small number of convalescent patients were studied, and no early post-infection timepoints were included. Convalescent patients' median share of reactive clones seen only post-vaccination was around 84%. The median SARS-CoV-2-reactive clonotype number increased from roughly 19 to 38, without statistical significance.

This clonotype was sampled from a human donor who had recovered from COVID-19. The starting material was CD4+ T cells from blood, cultured in vitro, obtained about 7 months after SARS-CoV-2 vaccination. V is TRBV15 and J is TRBJ2-1, with D tentatively TRBD1 (6 bases). The CDR3 nucleotides read TGTGCCACCAGCAGAGACTACAGGGTGCATGAGCAGTTCTTC. This encodes CATSRDYRVHEQFF.